This passage covers 23 T cell receptor beta chains from one sample sequenced in a study of blood T cell repertoires in COVID-19. Generated by immunoSEQ multiplex PCR, the TCRdb table keeps only in-frame clones and is missing some. The table has 50,000 to 65,000 clones, approximately 72% seen once; the top ten hold more than 4%. Sequenced: peripheral blood. These receptor sequences come from a woman in her 70s with COVID-19, enrolled during active disease.

V usage is TRBV7-8 and J usage is TRBJ2-5, with 7 bases lining up with TRBD2. V lost 5 bases and J lost 2; bases outside the gene matches: 8. Germline lookup yields CDR1 SGHVS and CDR2 FQNEAQ. The CDR3 is 15 amino acids. Written as DNA, the CDR3 is TGTGCCAGCAGCCCCTGGGGGGGGGATCAAGAGACCCAGTACTTC. It codes for CASSPWGGDQETQYF.

The CDR3 loop is CASSQVRESYEQYF. In DNA form, the CDR3 reads TGTGCCAGCAGCCAAGTCCGGGAGTCCTACGAGCAGTACTTC. The V gene is TRBV3-1 (or the pseudogene TRBV3-2), the J gene TRBJ2-7, with D possibly being TRBD2 (6 bases). The CDR3 totals 14 residues. V was pared by 1 base and J by 1 base, with 8 bases between. Germline assignment: CDR1 LGHDT and CDR2 YNNKEL (reference sequence).

V is TRBV27 and J is TRBJ1-5; D is undetermined. Between the trimmed V and J ends, which lost 4 bases and 1 base, there was a span of 8 bases. This CDR3 region has 14 residues. In germline, CDR1 is MNHEY, CDR2 SMNVEV (reference sequence). The CDR3 here is CASSSGSSNQPQHF. CDR3 bases: TGTGCCAGCAGTTCGGGGTCGAGCAATCAGCCCCAGCATTTT.

This rearrangement joins TRBV14 to TRBJ1-4; 8 bases are a match to TRBD1. The CDR3 covers 14 residues. The V and J ends lost 3 bases and 7 bases, in that order; junction bases with no gene match: 4. Germline V gene data show CDR1 as SGHDN and CDR2 as FVKESK. In DNA, the CDR3 is TGTGCCAGCAGCCACTTACAGGGGGGTGAAAAACTGTTTTTT. Translating it yields CASSHLQGGEKLFF.

This chain uses TRBV10-3 with TRBJ2-1, with 9 bases lining up with TRBD1. The CDR3 runs to 16 residues. Germline CDR1 reads ENHRY; CDR2 reads SYGVKD. The V gene end was trimmed by 0 bases and the J gene end by 2 bases; junction bases not matched to a gene: 2. This CDR3 is CAISESWTGAYNEQFF. The CDR3 coding sequence is TGTGCCATCAGTGAGTCGTGGACAGGGGCCTACAATGAGCAGTTCTTC.

This sequence joins TRBV7-9 and TRBJ1-6; D gene uncertain. V was cut by 6 bases and J by 0 bases, with 9 bases left in between. CDR3 length: 15 amino acids. Germline values: CDR1 SEHNR, CDR2 FQNEAQ (reference sequence). The CDR3 region has the DNA TGTGCCAGCAGGAGTCCTAGCTCCTATAATTCACCCCTCCACTTT. Translation: CASRSPSSYNSPLHF.

This clone showed up just a few times. J is TRBJ2-1 and V is TRBV5-1; 8 positions match TRBD2. CDR1 and CDR2 from the germline V gene are SGHRS and YFSETQ. The CDR3 extends over 15 amino acids. V dropped 0 bases and J dropped 8; count of bases not matched to a gene: 7. The CDR3 loop is CASSLGRGGRDEQFF. The CDR3 region has the DNA TGCGCCAGCAGCTTGGGACGGGGGGGCCGAGATGAGCAGTTCTTC.

The J gene is TRBJ2-1, the V gene TRBV28, with D perhaps matching TRBD1 (5 bases). V was shortened by 6 bases and J by 5 bases, with 14 bases between the two germline ends. Germline V CDR1 and CDR2: MDHEN, SYDVKM. This CDR3 is built from 14 residues. The CDR3 loop is CASSPGRVHNEQFF. CDR3 in DNA: TGTGCCAGCAGCCCCGGCAGGGTCCACAATGAGCAGTTCTTC.

The rearrangement uses TRBV6-5 and TRBJ1-2; the D gene is possibly TRBD1 (5 bases). Trimming shortened V by 7 bases and J by 4 bases, and 16 bases separated the two germline ends. This CDR3 spans 14 amino acids. Germline loops: CDR1 MNHEY, CDR2 SVGAGI. The CDR3 sequence: CASTSQGSPYGYTF. DNA of the CDR3: TGTGCCAGCACCAGCCAGGGTAGCCCCTATGGCTACACCTTC.

CDR3 region: CASSESFFSGPPDTQYF. CDR3 DNA: TGCGCCAGCAGTGAGTCGTTTTTTAGCGGACCCCCCGATACGCAGTATTTT. The chain links TRBV10-1 to TRBJ2-3; TRBD2 is a possible D gene (6 bases). Between the trimmed V and J ends, which lost 0 bases and 6 bases, there was a span of 19 bases. Looked up from germline, CDR1 is WNHNN and CDR2 is SYGVQD (reference sequence). The CDR3 length is 17 residues.

This chain joins TRBV7-9 and TRBJ2-2; D not certain. V lost 5 bases and J lost 1, with 2 bases in between. The CDR3 is 12 residues long. Germline V gives CDR1 SEHNR, CDR2 FQNEAQ (reference sequence). In DNA form, the CDR3 reads TGTGCCAGCAGCCTGAACACCGGGGAGCTGTTTTTT. Its translation is CASSLNTGELFF.

The DNA of the CDR3 is TGTGCCACCAACCCGGGGTCGAGCTCCTATAATTCACCCCTCCACTTT. Its protein product is CATNPGSSSYNSPLHF. V usage is TRBV27 and J usage is TRBJ1-6; the D is unclear. Trimming removed 10 bases at V and 0 bases at J, with 16 bases between. CDR1 is MNHEY and CDR2 is SMNVEV in the germline V gene (reference sequence). The CDR3 consists of 16 residues.

The rearrangement links TRBV5-1 to TRBJ1-6; tentative D call: TRBD1 (6 bases). The CDR3 spans 17 residues. Trimming shortened V by 1 base and J by 0 bases, and 11 bases separated the two germline ends. CDR1 and CDR2 (germline): SGHRS, YFSETQ. CDR3 protein: CASSLRGGSSYNSPLHF. The CDR3 DNA sequence: TGCGCCAGCAGCTTGAGGGGGGGAAGCTCCTATAATTCACCCCTCCACTTT.

This sequence joins TRBV2 and TRBJ2-2; 7 nucleotides match TRBD1. Trimming cost V 6 bases and J 3 bases; bases outside gene matches: 10. The CDR3 is 16 amino acids. Germline CDR1 reads SNHLY; CDR2 reads FYNNEI. CDR3 sequence: CASRSTGLFYTGELFF. In DNA form, the CDR3 reads TGTGCCAGCAGATCGACAGGGTTATTTTACACCGGGGAGCTGTTTTTT.

This chain links TRBV6-2 or TRBV6-3 with TRBJ2-2; TRBD1 is a possible D gene (6 bases). The CDR3 has 15 residues. Germline CDR1 is MNHEY and CDR2 is SVGEGT. V was cut by 4 bases and J by 6 bases, with 15 bases left in between. The CDR3 DNA follows: TGTGCCAGCAGTTCTAACAGGGTGGCGGCCGGGGAGCTGTTTTTT. This sequence encodes CASSSNRVAAGELFF.

This sequence joins TRBV19 and TRBJ1-5, with D perhaps matching TRBD1 (5 bases). Germline V lookup: CDR1 LNHDA, CDR2 SQIVND (reference sequence). CDR3 length: 14 amino acids. Deletions cut 4 bases from V and 1 base from J, with 8 bases between. The CDR3 is CASSKQASNQPQHF. Written as DNA, the CDR3 is TGTGCCAGTAGTAAACAGGCGAGCAATCAGCCCCAGCATTTT.

The CDR3 bases are TGTGCCAGCAGTTGGTCCATTACCGGTACTTCACCCCTCCACTTT. It is translated as CASSWSITGTSPLHF. The V and J genes are TRBV27 and TRBJ1-6; no clear D. Trimming took 4 bases from V and 9 from J, leaving 16 bases between them. This CDR3 is built from 15 residues. The germline gives CDR1 MNHEY, CDR2 SMNVEV (reference sequence).

This clone was observed a handful of times. The rearrangement joins TRBV6-6 to TRBJ2-7, with TRBD1 matching over 10 bases. Germline CDR1 reads MNHNY; CDR2 reads SVGAGI (reference sequence). Unmatched junction bases numbered 7, after V lost 6 bases and J lost 2 bases. The CDR3 is 15 amino acids. CDR3 sequence reads: CASSQRTGGPYEQYV. Written as DNA, the CDR3 is TGTGCCAGCAGCCAGAGGACAGGGGGACCCTACGAGCAGTACGTC.

This clone occurred a few times. The chain uses TRBV11-3 and TRBJ2-1, with TRBD1 identical over 7 bases. There are 15 residues in the CDR3. V lost 5 bases to trimming and J lost 2 bases; unmatched junction nucleotides: 6. Germline V gene data show CDR1 as SGHNT and CDR2 as YENEEA. CDR3 in amino acids: CASSRTGPTYNEQFF. CDR3 DNA sequence: TGTGCCAGCAGCCGGACAGGACCGACCTACAATGAGCAGTTCTTC.

The count of this clone is one. This chain uses TRBV6-5 with TRBJ2-1, with TRBD2 matching over 8 bases. The germline gives CDR1 MNHEY, CDR2 SVGAGI. After removal of 7 bases from V and 7 bases from J, the junction contained 12 bases not matched to a gene. The CDR3 has 15 residues. The CDR3 is CASTQDRTGGNEQFF. CDR3 nucleotides: TGTGCCAGCACCCAAGACCGGACGGGAGGGAATGAGCAGTTCTTC.

This clone occurred a few times. The chain combines TRBV11-3 with TRBJ2-2; maybe TRBD2 (5 bases). The CDR3 has 14 residues. V lost 5 bases, J lost 7 bases, and 14 bases lay in between. Germline lookup yields CDR1 SGHNT and CDR2 YENEEA. The DNA of the CDR3 is TGTGCCAGCAGCCCAAACACCGGAGGCGGGGAGCTGTTTTTT. Encoded protein: CASSPNTGGGELFF.

This chain joins TRBV27 and TRBJ1-1; D not resolved. CDR1 is MNHEY, CDR2 SMNVEV, per germline (reference sequence). This CDR3 has 15 amino acids. Trimming pared 2 bases from V and 0 bases from J, leaving 10 bases between. CDR3 loop: CASSLRGTVNTEAFF. The CDR3 nucleotides are TGTGCCAGCAGTTTACGAGGCACGGTGAACACTGAAGCTTTCTTT.

This clone was seen a single time. This sequence joins TRBV6-2 or TRBV6-3 and TRBJ1-2; TRBD1 matches 7 bases. Germline CDR1 MNHEY, CDR2 SVGEGT. There are 19 residues in the CDR3. V shed 2 bases and J 0 bases; nucleotides not matched to a gene: 15. This CDR3 reads CASSYGRRVSGTANYGYTF. The DNA for the CDR3 is TGTGCCAGCAGTTACGGCCGCCGCGTATCCGGGACAGCTAACTATGGCTACACCTTC.